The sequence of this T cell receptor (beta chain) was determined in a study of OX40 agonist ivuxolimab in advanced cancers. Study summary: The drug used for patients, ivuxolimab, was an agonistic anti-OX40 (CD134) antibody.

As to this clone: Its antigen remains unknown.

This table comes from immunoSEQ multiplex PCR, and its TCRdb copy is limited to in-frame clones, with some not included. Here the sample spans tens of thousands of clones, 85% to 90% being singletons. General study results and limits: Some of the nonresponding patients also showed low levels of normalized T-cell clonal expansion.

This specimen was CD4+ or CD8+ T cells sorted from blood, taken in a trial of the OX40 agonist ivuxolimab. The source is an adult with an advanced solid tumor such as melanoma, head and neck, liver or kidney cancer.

CDR3 sequence reads: CASSGRGIEQYF. The CDR3 DNA reads as TGTGCCAGCAGCGGCAGGGGGATCGAGCAGTACTTC. The chain combines TRBV9 with TRBJ2-7; 7 positions match TRBD1. The CDR3 spans 12 residues. The germline CDR1 and CDR2 sequences are SGDLS and YYNGEE. The V gene end was trimmed by 3 bases and the J gene end by 6 bases; junction bases not matched to a gene: 3.